This T cell receptor (beta chain) was identified in a study of beta chain features in type 1 diabetes. The sample holds one count of this clone. Its antigen is undetermined. Investigators reverse transcribed all isolated RNA, so they sequenced expressed TCRB transcripts. Libraries were prepared by immunoSEQ multiplex PCR; TCRdb keeps only in-frame clonotypes and omits some of them. The data show hundreds of thousands of clones, approximately 14% seen once. Study conclusions and caveats: Within the patient group, naive, central memory and Treg TCRB repertoires appeared more similar to each other than within healthy donors.

The CDR3 runs to 15 residues. The V and J ends lost 0 bases and 6 bases respectively, with 10 bases between them. Germline CDR1 is SGDLS and CDR2 is YYNGEE. The TCR originated in a young man in good health. This chain links TRBV9 with TRBJ2-6; D not certain. Sequences were obtained from central memory CD4+ T cells from blood. The CDR3 bases are TGTGCCAGCAGCGTAGGGCAGCTCAAGGCCAACGTCCTGACTTTC. As protein: CASSVGQLKANVLTF.